Presented here are 8 T cell receptor beta chains from one specimen sequenced in a study of graft-versus-host responses after intestinal transplantation (dated by TCRdb to 2020 to 2023). Intraepithelial and lamina propria lymphocytes were isolated from graft specimens using dithiothreitol, EDTA incubations and collagenase D digestion. Library preparation used the immunoSEQ multiplex PCR assay. Sourced from immuneACCESS, this table was stored by TCRdb with only in-frame sequences that have V and J called. A share of the clones is absent; for the studies checked, an unresolved V gene accounts for under half, and the remainder has no known explanation. The sample table shows about 37,000 clones, and about nine tenths are seen once. About a sixth of the sample lies in the top ten. The sequencing here drew on ileum tissue, taken 200 to 210 days after intestinal transplant. Receptors originate from a human patient who received an intestinal transplant, so some T cells may come from the graft donor.

This clone was detected a few times. The chain uses TRBV7-6 and TRBJ2-2; 9 bases match TRBD2. The CDR3 totals 16 residues. In germline, CDR1 is SGHVS, CDR2 FNYEAQ. J was trimmed by 3 bases and V by 1 base; bases with no gene match: 3. The CDR3 DNA reads as TGTGCCAGCAGCTTAGTCCTAGCGGGATACACCGGGGAGCTGTTTTTT. Residues: CASSLVLAGYTGELFF.

The chain joins TRBV7-9 to TRBJ1-6; D call uncertain. The length of the CDR3 is 13 residues. Germline V gene data show CDR1 as SEHNR and CDR2 as FQNEAQ (reference sequence). V shed 1 base and J shed 6 bases, with 4 bases lying between them. The CDR3 nucleotides are TGTGCCAGCAGCTTAGGACCTAATTCACCCCTCCACTTT. This encodes CASSLGPNSPLHF.

The CDR3: CSVEDRRISYNEQFF. In nucleotides, the CDR3 is TGCAGCGTTGAAGATCGTAGGATTTCCTACAATGAGCAGTTCTTC. The chain carries TRBV29-1 and TRBJ2-1, with D unclear. The germline V gene has CDR1 SQVTM and CDR2 ANQGSEA. This CDR3 has 15 amino acids. The V and J ends lost 0 bases and 1 base respectively, with 10 bases between them.

The chain combines TRBV13 with TRBJ2-7; 8 bases match TRBD2. V was pared by 1 base and J by 3 bases, with 2 bases of the junction left unmatched. The CDR3 covers 14 residues. CDR1 and CDR2 from the germline V gene are PRHDT and FYEKMQ (reference sequence). This CDR3 reads CASSLAGGVYEQYF. Written as DNA, the CDR3 is TGTGCCAGCAGCTTAGCGGGGGGGGTCTACGAGCAGTACTTC.

The chain couples TRBV27 to TRBJ1-3, with D uncertain. Trimming removed 2 bases from V and 2 bases from J, with 7 bases in between. The V gene's germline CDR1 is MNHEY and CDR2 SMNVEV (reference sequence). The CDR3 is 14 residues long. For the CDR3, the DNA is TGTGCCAGCAGTTTAGGTGCAACTGGAAACACCATATATTTT. Protein: CASSLGATGNTIYF.

The sample holds a few counts of this clone. The chain employs TRBV10-3 and TRBJ2-7, with D perhaps TRBD1 or TRBD2 (5 bases each). Germline lookup yields CDR1 ENHRY and CDR2 SYGVKD. The CDR3 sequence is 13 residues long. Trimming removed 6 bases from V and 3 bases from J, with 12 bases in between. DNA of the CDR3: TGTGCCATCAGAAACTGGGGGATCTACGAGCAGTACTTC. This codes for CAIRNWGIYEQYF.

The rearrangement joins TRBV27 to TRBJ2-1, with TRBD1 identical over 7 bases. The CDR3 consists of 18 residues. Germline trimming cut 7 bases from V and 0 bases from J; bases unmatched to any gene: 15. The germline V gene encodes CDR1 MNHEY and CDR2 SMNVEV (reference sequence). CDR3 sequence reads: CASIKDRITPSSYNEQFF. As DNA, the CDR3 is TGTGCCAGCATTAAGGACAGGATCACCCCAAGCTCCTACAATGAGCAGTTCTTC.

The chain carries TRBV5-4 and TRBJ2-7; D is ambiguous. The CDR3 has 12 residues. Germline lookup yields CDR1 SGHNT and CDR2 YYREEE (reference sequence). V dropped 4 bases and J dropped 6 bases, with 11 bases sitting between them. CDR3 nucleotide sequence: TGTGCCAGCAGCCCAGGTGAAGCCGAGCAGTACTTC. It translates to CASSPGEAEQYF.